The clone carrying this T cell receptor (beta chain) appeared a few times. Its antigen is unknown. Then a second PCR, running roughly 6 to 12 cycles, was carried out with a sample-barcoded 5' primer and a J-beta primer mix. All cDNA molecules were each tagged by a template-switch adaptor with 12 random nucleotides. TCRdb re-called the 5' RACE reads with MiXCR, one entry per CDR3 protein. Here the sample spans around 1,500,000 distinct CDR3 sequences, over 25% being singletons. Germline CDR1 LGHDT, CDR2 YNNKEL (reference sequence). Trimming at V came to 1 base and at J to 2 bases, leaving 5 bases not matched to a gene. This CDR3 region has 16 residues. This specimen comes from a study of blood T cells in healthy people across ages. Points from the study as a whole: It was not known whether donors were CMV positive (a possible confounder of expanded clonotype changes). Since the PBMCs were unsorted, naive and antigen-experienced cells could not be conclusively compared. The study found more naive CD4+ cells and higher diversity in long-lived than aged donors.

The clonotype was recovered from a woman aged 25 to 39 in good health. The V gene is TRBV3-1, the J gene TRBJ2-1; 7 positions match TRBD2. The sequenced sample was blood. The CDR3 is CASSQVAGTTYNEQFF. As DNA, the CDR3 is TGTGCCAGCAGCCAAGTGGCCGGGACTACCTACAATGAGCAGTTCTTC.